This note documents a single T cell receptor beta chain sequence. Original data processing: The assay estimated nucleated cells by amplifying reference gene primers. The method was immunoSEQ multiplex PCR; TCRdb's version includes in-frame clones alone and lacks a portion of them. The V and J calls and clone size come from that table; D and trimming were worked out from the DNA. The sample shows 85,000 to 130,000 clones, 84% of them seen only once. The germline V and J ends were trimmed by 1 base and 0 bases, with 8 bases remaining between them. The CDR3 has 15 residues. Germline loops: CDR1 SGDLS, CDR2 YYNGEE. The sample originates from a study of blood T cell repertoires in COVID-19. The overall study: PBMCs, B-cell-depleted T cells, or T cells provided the cDNA or gDNA that made up the material.

V is TRBV9 and J is TRBJ1-3; tentative D call: TRBD1 (6 bases). This receptor was identified in a man aged 60 to 75 with acute or convalescent COVID-19. Sequencing used peripheral blood. DNA for the CDR3: TGTGCCAGCAGCGTACTGACAGGCTCTGGAAACACCATATATTTT. Protein product: CASSVLTGSGNTIYF. The whole variable domain, filled in from reference TRBV9 and TRBJ1-3, reads DSGVTQTPKHLITATGQRVTLRCSPRSGDLSVYWYQQSLDQGLQFLIQYYNGEERAKGNILERFSAQQFPDLHSELNLSSLELGDSALYFCASSVLTGSGNTIYFGEGSWLTVV.